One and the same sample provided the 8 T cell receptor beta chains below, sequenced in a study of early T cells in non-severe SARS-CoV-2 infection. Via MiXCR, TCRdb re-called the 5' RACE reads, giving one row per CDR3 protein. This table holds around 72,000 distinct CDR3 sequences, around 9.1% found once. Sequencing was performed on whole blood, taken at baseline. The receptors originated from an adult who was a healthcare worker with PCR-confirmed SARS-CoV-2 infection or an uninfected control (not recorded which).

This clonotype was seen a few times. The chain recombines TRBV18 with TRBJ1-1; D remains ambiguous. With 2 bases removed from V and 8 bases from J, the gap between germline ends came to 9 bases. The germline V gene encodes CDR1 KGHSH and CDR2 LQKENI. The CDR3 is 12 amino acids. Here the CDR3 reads CASSPRGPEAFF. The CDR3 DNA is TGTGCCAGCTCACCAAGAGGACCAGAAGCTTTCTTT. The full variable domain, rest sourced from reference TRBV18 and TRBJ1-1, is NAGVMQNPRHLVRRRGQEARLRCSPMKGHSHVYWYRQLPEEGLKFMVYLQKENIIDESGMPKERFSAEFPKEGPSILRIQQVVRGDSAAYFCASSPRGPEAFFGQGTRLTVV.

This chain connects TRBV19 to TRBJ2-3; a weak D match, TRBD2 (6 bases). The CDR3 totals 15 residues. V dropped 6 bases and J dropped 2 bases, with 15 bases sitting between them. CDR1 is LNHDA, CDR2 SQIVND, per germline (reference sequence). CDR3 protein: CASRVGGETTDTQYF. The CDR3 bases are TGTGCCAGTAGAGTCGGGGGAGAAACCACAGATACGCAGTATTTT.

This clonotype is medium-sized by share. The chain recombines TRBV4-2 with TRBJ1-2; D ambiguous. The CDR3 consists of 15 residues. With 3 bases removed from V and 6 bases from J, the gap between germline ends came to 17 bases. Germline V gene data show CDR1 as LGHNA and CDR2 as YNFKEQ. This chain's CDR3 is CASSHGVGDVDGYTF. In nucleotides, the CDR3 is TGTGCCAGCAGCCACGGAGTTGGGGATGTGGATGGCTACACCTTC.

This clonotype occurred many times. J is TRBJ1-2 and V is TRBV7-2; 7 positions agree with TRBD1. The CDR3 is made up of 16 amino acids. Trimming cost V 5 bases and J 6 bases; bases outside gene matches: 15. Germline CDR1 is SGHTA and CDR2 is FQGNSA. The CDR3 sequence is CASSRGSTTGSDGYTF. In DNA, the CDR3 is TGTGCCAGCAGCCGAGGATCAACGACAGGGTCCGATGGCTACACCTTC.

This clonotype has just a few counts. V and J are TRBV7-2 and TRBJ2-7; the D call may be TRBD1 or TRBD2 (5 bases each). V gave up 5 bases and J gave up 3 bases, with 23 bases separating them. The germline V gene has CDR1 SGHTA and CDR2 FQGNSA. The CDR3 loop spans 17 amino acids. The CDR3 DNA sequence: TGTGCCAGCAGCGACCCTATGAGAGGGGCAATTTACTACGAGCAGTACTTC. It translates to CASSDPMRGAIYYEQYF.

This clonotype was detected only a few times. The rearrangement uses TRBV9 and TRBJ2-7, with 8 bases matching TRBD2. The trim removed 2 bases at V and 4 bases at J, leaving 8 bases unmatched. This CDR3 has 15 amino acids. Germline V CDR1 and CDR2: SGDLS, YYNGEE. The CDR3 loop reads CASSVAGGFPYEQYF. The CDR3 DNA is TGTGCCAGCAGCGTGGCGGGGGGCTTTCCGTACGAGCAGTACTTC.

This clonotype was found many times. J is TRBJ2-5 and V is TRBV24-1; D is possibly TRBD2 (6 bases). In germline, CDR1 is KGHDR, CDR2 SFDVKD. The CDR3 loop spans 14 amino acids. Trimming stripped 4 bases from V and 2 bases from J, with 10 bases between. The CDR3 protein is CATSEGDFQETQYF. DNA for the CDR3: TGTGCCACCAGTGAAGGGGACTTTCAAGAGACCCAGTACTTC.

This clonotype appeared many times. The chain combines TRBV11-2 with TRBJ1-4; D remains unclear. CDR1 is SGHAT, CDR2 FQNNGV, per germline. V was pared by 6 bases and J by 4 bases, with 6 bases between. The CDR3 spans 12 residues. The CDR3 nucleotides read TGTGCCAGCAGTCCCCTTAATGAAAAACTGTTTTTT. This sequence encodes CASSPLNEKLFF.